The subject of this entry is one T cell receptor (beta chain). Its target is unknown. In germline, CDR1 is MNHEY, CDR2 SVGAGI. J lost 4 bases, V lost 3 bases, and 1 base had no gene match. The length of the CDR3 is 15 residues. The sample belongs to a study of T cell responses to AZD1222 COVID-19 vaccine. Findings and limits, study-wide: The donors showed a predominance of white British ancestry and of females, with possible underestimation of clonal diversity. Nearly half of the spike-specific TCRs reportedly recognize variant regions that carry no mutations.

TCRdb's copy holds only in-frame clones and misses some; the assay was immunoSEQ multiplex PCR. The table records roughly 150,000 clones, 85% to 95% of them present only once. This rearrangement joins TRBV6-5 to TRBJ1-4; 11 bases map to TRBD1. This clonotype was sampled from an adult in good health. The sequencing here drew on peripheral blood, taken on day 0 of AZD1222 vaccination. CDR3 nucleotide sequence: TGTGCCAGCAGTTATGGGACAGGGGGTAATGAAAAACTGTTTTTT. Its translation: CASSYGTGGNEKLFF.